This T cell receptor (beta chain) was sequenced for a study of blood T cell repertoires in COVID-19. In the study overall: PBMCs, B-cell-depleted T cells, or T cells provided the cDNA or gDNA that made up the material.

This clone has a count of ten or more. In the source study's methods: Amplification with reference gene primers provided the estimates of nucleated cell counts. Method: immunoSEQ multiplex PCR; TCRdb's copy keeps in-frame clones and lacks some. Clone size and V and J calls were adopted from that table, with D and trimming inferred from the DNA. The sample consists of about 190,000 clones, over 75% of them appearing once. This CDR3 spans 12 amino acids. Trimming took off 7 bases at V and 6 bases at J, with 16 bases between the two ends. CDR1 SQVTM and CDR2 ANQGSEA come from the germline V gene. The chain combines TRBV29-1 with TRBJ2-7; maybe TRBD1 (5 bases). The TCR comes from a man aged 50 to 60 who had recovered from COVID-19. Sequencing used peripheral blood. CDR3 bases: TGCAGCGCCTGGCCAGGGTCCGGCGAGCAGTACTTC. Its translation: CSAWPGSGEQYF.